This T cell receptor (beta chain) was retrieved from a study of blood T cell repertoires in COVID-19. About the research overall: The cDNA or gDNA used as material had been derived from T cells, B-cell-depleted T cells, or PBMCs.

With 4 bases clipped from V and 6 bases from J, the junction kept 2 bases outside the gene matches. This CDR3 region has 14 residues. CDR1 and CDR2 from the germline V gene are SGHTA and FQGNSA. Per the original methods: Estimation of nucleated cell counts relied on the amplification of reference gene primers. The table came from immunoSEQ multiplex PCR; TCRdb's copy has only in-frame clones and leaves some out. The DNA gave D and trimming, while V, J and clone size come from that table. The table has roughly 130,000 clones, about 79% seen once; the top ten hold about 16%. The TCR originated in a woman aged 45-65 years with acute or convalescent COVID-19. The rearrangement joins TRBV7-2 to TRBJ2-3, with 12 nucleotides matching TRBD2. The material sequenced was peripheral blood. CDR3 sequence reads: CASSSGLAGDTQYF. The CDR3 DNA reads TGTGCCAGCAGCTCGGGACTAGCGGGCGATACGCAGTATTTT.